Below, 9 T cell receptor beta chains from the same sample are listed, as sequenced in a study of siplizumab effects on memory and regulatory T cells. TCRdb's table, derived via immunoSEQ multiplex PCR, lists solely in-frame clones and lacks some. The sample lists about 72,000 clones, about 89% occurring once. The sample consisted of CD8+ T cells sorted from blood. The origin of the receptors is a human donor in good health.

CDR3 nucleotides: TGTGCCAGCAGCTGGACAGGGGGGCCTGAAGCTTTCTTT. The encoded protein is CASSWTGGPEAFF. The chain uses TRBV5-4 and TRBJ1-1, with 10 bases aligning to TRBD1. Germline V gene lookup returns CDR1 SGHNT and CDR2 YYREEE (reference sequence). The V and J ends lost 3 bases and 6 bases, in that order; junction bases with no gene match: 2. The CDR3 contains 13 residues.

The chain has TRBV28 and TRBJ1-2; possible D gene TRBD1, 6 bases. CDR3 length: 15 residues. CDR1 and CDR2 from the germline V gene are MDHEN and SYDVKM. V was trimmed by 3 bases and J by 1 base, leaving 12 bases between them. The CDR3 loop is CASSFPDRINYGYTF. The CDR3 coding sequence is TGTGCCAGCAGTTTCCCGGACAGAATTAACTATGGCTACACCTTC.

The chain employs TRBV13 and TRBJ2-1, with 12 bases fitting TRBD2. The CDR3 covers 17 residues. The germline V gene has CDR1 PRHDT and CDR2 FYEKMQ (reference sequence). The V segment lost 6 bases and the J segment 4 bases; nucleotides outside the gene matches: 10. The CDR3 is CASSSRLAGVLYNEQFF. As DNA, the CDR3 is TGTGCCAGCAGTTCGAGACTAGCGGGAGTACTTTACAATGAGCAGTTCTTC.

The table lists this clone with a count of one. The V call is TRBV5-1, the J call TRBJ2-4, with D perhaps TRBD1 or TRBD2 (5 bases each). Trimming cost V 2 bases and J 7 bases, with 7 bases left between them. CDR1 is SGHRS and CDR2 is YFSETQ in the germline V gene. The CDR3 spans 12 residues. This chain's CDR3 is CASSFEGNIQYF. CDR3 DNA: TGCGCCAGCAGCTTTGAGGGGAACATTCAGTACTTC.

The rearrangement uses TRBV14 and TRBJ2-7; 7 bases are a match to TRBD2. The CDR3 length is 14 residues. Germline loops: CDR1 SGHDN, CDR2 FVKESK. The ends lost 1 base at V and 3 bases at J; junction bases unmatched: 3. This CDR3 reads CASSQGGGGYEQYF. In DNA, the CDR3 is TGTGCCAGCAGCCAAGGGGGCGGGGGCTACGAGCAGTACTTC.

The chain is built from TRBV19 and TRBJ1-1; tentatively, D is TRBD1 (5 bases). Trimming took off 3 bases at V and 1 base at J, with 12 bases between the two ends. The CDR3 has 15 amino acids. Germline V lookup: CDR1 LNHDA, CDR2 SQIVND (reference sequence). CDR3 in amino acids: CASSIFRGKNTEAFF. CDR3 bases: TGTGCCAGTAGTATTTTTAGGGGCAAGAACACTGAAGCTTTCTTT.

This sequence joins TRBV6-5 and TRBJ1-4, with D maybe TRBD1 (5 bases). The germline V gene has CDR1 MNHEY and CDR2 SVGAGI. This CDR3 has 15 amino acids. Trimming took off 7 bases at V and 4 bases at J, with 16 bases between the two ends. The CDR3 DNA is TGTGCCAGCACCCAATCGATGGGGGTTAATGAAAAACTGTTTTTT. This translates into CASTQSMGVNEKLFF.

The DNA for the CDR3 is TGCGCCAGCACCCTGAGGGTTTCAAGCTCCTACAATGAGCAGTTCTTC. Amino acid sequence: CASTLRVSSSYNEQFF. The V call is TRBV4-1, the J call TRBJ2-1; D is perhaps TRBD2 (5 bases). CDR1 is MGHRA and CDR2 is YSYEKL in the germline V gene. The length of the CDR3 is 16 residues. V was trimmed by 7 bases and J by 0 bases, leaving 16 bases between them.

The chain couples TRBV19 to TRBJ1-5; D is uncertain. Germline CDR1 reads LNHDA; CDR2 reads SQIVND (reference sequence). With 6 bases removed from V and 2 bases from J, the gap between germline ends came to 14 bases. CDR3 length: 15 amino acids. Here the CDR3 reads CASRRFTRGNQPQHF. DNA of the CDR3: TGTGCCAGTAGAAGGTTTACCCGGGGCAATCAGCCCCAGCATTTT.